This T cell receptor (beta chain) was identified in a study of T cell responses to AZD1222 COVID-19 vaccine. CDR1 is MDHEN and CDR2 is SYDVKM in the germline V gene. The CDR3 consists of 13 residues. Deletions cut 10 bases from V and 1 base from J, with 14 bases between. The data were produced by immunoSEQ multiplex PCR, yet TCRdb's version contains in-frame clones alone and is incomplete. This sample has 200,000 or so clones, with more than 75% found just once. The receptor was derived from an adult in good health. Specimen: peripheral blood, collected on day 0 of MenACWY control vaccination. V gene TRBV28 combines with J gene TRBJ2-7; a weak D match, TRBD2 (5 bases). The CDR3 loop reads CATRSVESYEQYF. The CDR3 DNA sequence: TGTGCCACCCGTAGCGTAGAGTCCTACGAGCAGTACTTC.